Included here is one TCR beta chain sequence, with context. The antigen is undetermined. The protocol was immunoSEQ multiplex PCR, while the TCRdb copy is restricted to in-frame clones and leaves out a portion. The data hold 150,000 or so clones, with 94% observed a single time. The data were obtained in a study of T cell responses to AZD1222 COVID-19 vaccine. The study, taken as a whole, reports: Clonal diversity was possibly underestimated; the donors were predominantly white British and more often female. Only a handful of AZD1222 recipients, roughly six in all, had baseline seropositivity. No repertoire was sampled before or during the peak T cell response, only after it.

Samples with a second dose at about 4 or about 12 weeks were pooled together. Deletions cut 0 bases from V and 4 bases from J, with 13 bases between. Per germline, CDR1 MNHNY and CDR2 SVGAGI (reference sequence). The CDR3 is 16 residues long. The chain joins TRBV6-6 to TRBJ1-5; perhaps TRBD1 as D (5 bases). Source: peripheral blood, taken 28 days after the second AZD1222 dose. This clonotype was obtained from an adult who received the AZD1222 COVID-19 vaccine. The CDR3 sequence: CASSYSKGVANQPQHF. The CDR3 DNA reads TGTGCCAGCAGTTACTCGAAAGGGGTGGCAAATCAGCCCCAGCATTTT.